This TCR beta chain was profiled in a study of T cell changes during pregnancy in multiple sclerosis. Germline-derived CDR1 and CDR2 are SGHVS and FQNEAQ. There are 15 residues in the CDR3. J was trimmed by 0 bases and V by 5 bases; bases with no gene match: 7. Measured with immunoSEQ multiplex PCR; TCRdb has only the in-frame clones, and not every one. The sample has more than 10,000 clones, about four fifths seen once; the top ten hold over 9%. The TCR sequence derives from a female donor in good health, enrolled as a control in a pregnancy study. The sample here was CD8+ T cells from peripheral blood mononuclear cells, taken after pregnancy. V gene TRBV7-8 combines with J gene TRBJ2-7; 7 nucleotides align to TRBD2. CDR3 nucleotides: TGTGCCAGCAGCGAGCTACTAGCGTACTCCTACGAGCAGTACTTC. This gives the protein CASSELLAYSYEQYF.